This note documents a single T cell receptor beta chain sequence. The antigen is not known. This sample is drawn from a study of T cell therapy after organ transplantation. Study in general: A median of 1.92 x 10^8 CMV-specific T cells was infused in 2 to 6 doses.

Findings of the study overall: Effects of concurrent antirejection and antiviral medications were not evaluable. Nonresponders had marked pretherapy clonal expansions and little post-therapy change.

Germline-derived CDR1 and CDR2 are SGHAT and FQNNGV. Trimming took off 4 bases at V and 2 bases at J, with 10 bases between the two ends. The CDR3 extends over 14 amino acids. The data were produced by immunoSEQ multiplex PCR, yet TCRdb's version contains in-frame clones alone and is incomplete. Here the sample spans approximately 3,300 clones, around 81% being singletons. Noted time point: 4-8 weeks after completion of therapy. The sequenced sample was CD8+ T cells from blood, obtained after autologous CMV-specific T cell therapy. The V and J genes are TRBV11-2 and TRBJ2-3; a possible D gene is TRBD1 (5 bases). The TCR comes from a human patient who had received a solid organ transplant and had CMV disease. The graft donor may have contributed some T cells. CDR3 region: CASSYQGTTDTQYF. CDR3 nucleotides: TGTGCCAGCAGCTACCAGGGCACCACAGATACGCAGTATTTT.